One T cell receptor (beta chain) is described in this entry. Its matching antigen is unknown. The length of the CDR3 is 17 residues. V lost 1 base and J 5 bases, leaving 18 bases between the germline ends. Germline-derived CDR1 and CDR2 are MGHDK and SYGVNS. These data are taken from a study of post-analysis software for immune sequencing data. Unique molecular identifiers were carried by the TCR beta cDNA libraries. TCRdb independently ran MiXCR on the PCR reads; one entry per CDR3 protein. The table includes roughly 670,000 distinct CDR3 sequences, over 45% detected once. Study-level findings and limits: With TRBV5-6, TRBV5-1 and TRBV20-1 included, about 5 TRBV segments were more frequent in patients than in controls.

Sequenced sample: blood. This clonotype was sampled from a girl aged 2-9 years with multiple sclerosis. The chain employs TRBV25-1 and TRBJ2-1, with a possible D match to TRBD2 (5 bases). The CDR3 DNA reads TGTGCCAGCAGTGAATCCCTCCGGGATAGCAGAGACAATGAGCAGTTCTTC. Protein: CASSESLRDSRDNEQFF.